This T cell receptor (beta chain) was identified during a study of response to subunit inactivated influenza vaccine. Broader study findings: Authors suggested that a seasonal influenza vaccination recruits few new T cells each time.

The V gene's germline CDR1 is SGHRS and CDR2 YFSETQ. The CDR3 is made up of 13 amino acids. V was cut by 3 bases and J by 4 bases, with 9 bases left in between. From the RT-PCR reads, TCRdb called clonotypes with MiXCR, one entry per CDR3 protein. The sample holds about 530,000 distinct CDR3 sequences, about 10% seen once. The table lists this clonotype with many counts. Its antigen is unidentified. The chain couples TRBV5-1 to TRBJ2-3; D is uncertain. The receptor was isolated from a man aged 45-65 years who received an inactivated influenza vaccine. This specimen consisted of PBMCs from blood, obtained on the day of vaccination. CDR3 sequence (DNA): TGCGCCAGCAGCTCTCCGGAAGCAGATACGCAGTATTTT. Protein sequence: CASSSPEADTQYF.